This TCR beta chain came from a study of regulatory T cells in long-lasting Graves disease. Study-level information: Newly diagnosed Graves' patients took antithyroid drugs under 3 months.

The table lists this clonotype with a few counts. This CDR3 contains 15 residues. CDR1 is SGHDN and CDR2 is FVKESK in the germline V gene. Germline trimming cut 0 bases from V and 7 bases from J; bases unmatched to any gene: 7. Library construction for TCR beta used iRepertoire HTBI primers and Arm-PCR of CDR3 regions. TCRdb processed the multiplex PCR reads anew with MiXCR; each CDR3 protein has one entry. Here the sample spans about 560,000 distinct CDR3 sequences, around 16% being singletons. Time point: newly diagnosed GD, antithyroid drugs for less than 3 months. Researchers made the TCR library from RNA that was extracted from PBMCs. This sample also belongs to another study, concerning T cells in Graves' hyperthyroidism and ophthalmopathy. That investigation notes: Most thyroid clonotypes expanded above 0.001 were also detected in blood.

The J gene is TRBJ2-5, the V gene TRBV14, with 8 nucleotides matching TRBD1. This TCR was sampled from a man in his late teens or twenties with Graves disease. The sequences come from peripheral blood mononuclear cells (PBMCs), collected at new diagnosis, from a patient treated with antithyroid drugs. Here the CDR3 reads CASSQDETGVVTQYF. Here the CDR3 DNA reads TGTGCCAGCAGCCAAGATGAGACAGGGGTGGTGACCCAGTACTTC.